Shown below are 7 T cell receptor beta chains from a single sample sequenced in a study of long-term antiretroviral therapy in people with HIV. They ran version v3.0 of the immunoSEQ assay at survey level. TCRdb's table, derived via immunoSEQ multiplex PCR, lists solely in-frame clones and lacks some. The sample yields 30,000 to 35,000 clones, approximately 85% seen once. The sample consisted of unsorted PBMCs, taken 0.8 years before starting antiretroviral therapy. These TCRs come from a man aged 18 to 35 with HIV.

The CDR3 protein is CAWMRVSNTGELFF. The CDR3 DNA reads as TGTGCCTGGATGCGGGTCTCGAACACCGGGGAGCTGTTTTTT. V gene TRBV30 combines with J gene TRBJ2-2; D is perhaps TRBD2 (5 bases). Between the trimmed V and J ends, which lost 4 bases and 0 bases, there was a span of 9 bases. The CDR3 is 14 amino acids. From germline, CDR1 is GTSNPN and CDR2 SVGIG (reference sequence).

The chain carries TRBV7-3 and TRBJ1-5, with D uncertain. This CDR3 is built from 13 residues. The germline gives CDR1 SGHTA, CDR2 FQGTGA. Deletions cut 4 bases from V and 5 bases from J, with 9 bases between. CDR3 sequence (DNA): TGTGCCAGCAGCTGGCGGGTGGATCAGCCCCAGCATTTT. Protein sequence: CASSWRVDQPQHF. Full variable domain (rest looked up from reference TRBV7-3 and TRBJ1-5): GAGVSQTPSNKVTEKGKYVELRCDPISGHTALYWYRQSLGQGPEFLIYFQGTGAADDSGLPNDRFFAVRPEGSVSTLKIQRTERGDSAVYLCASSWRVDQPQHFGDGTRLSIL.

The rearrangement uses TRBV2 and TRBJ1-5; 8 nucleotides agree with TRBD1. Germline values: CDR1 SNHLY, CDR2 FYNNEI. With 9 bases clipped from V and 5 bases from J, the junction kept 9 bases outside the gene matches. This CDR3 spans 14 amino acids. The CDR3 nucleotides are TGTGCCAGTACCTTCTCAGGGGGCCATCAGCCCCAGCATTTT. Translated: CASTFSGGHQPQHF. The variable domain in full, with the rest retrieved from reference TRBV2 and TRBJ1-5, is EPEVTQTPSHQVTQMGQEVILRCVPISNHLYFYWYRQILGQKVEFLVSFYNNEISEKSEIFDDQFSVERPDGSNFTLKIRSTKLEDSAMYFCASTFSGGHQPQHFGDGTRLSIL.

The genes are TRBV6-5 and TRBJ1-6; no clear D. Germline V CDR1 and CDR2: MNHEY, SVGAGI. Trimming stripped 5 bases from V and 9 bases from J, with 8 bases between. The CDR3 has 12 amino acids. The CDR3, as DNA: TGTGCCAGCAGTCAGGCTGGTTCACCCCTCCACTTT. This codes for CASSQAGSPLHF.

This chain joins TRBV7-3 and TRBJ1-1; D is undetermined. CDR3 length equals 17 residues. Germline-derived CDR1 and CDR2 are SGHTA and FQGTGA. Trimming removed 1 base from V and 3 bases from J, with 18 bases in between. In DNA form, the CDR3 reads TGTGCCAGCAGCTTAAGCCCCCGCCTGAGCCCCTACACTGAAGCTTTCTTT. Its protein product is CASSLSPRLSPYTEAFF.

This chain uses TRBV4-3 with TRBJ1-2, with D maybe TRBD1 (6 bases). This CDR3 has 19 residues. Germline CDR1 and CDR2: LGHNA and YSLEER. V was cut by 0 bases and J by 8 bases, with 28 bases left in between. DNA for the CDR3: TGCGCCAGCAGCCAAGATAAGGGTCAGGAGGGTACCCCGGGGGGCGGCTACACCTTC. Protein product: CASSQDKGQEGTPGGGYTF.

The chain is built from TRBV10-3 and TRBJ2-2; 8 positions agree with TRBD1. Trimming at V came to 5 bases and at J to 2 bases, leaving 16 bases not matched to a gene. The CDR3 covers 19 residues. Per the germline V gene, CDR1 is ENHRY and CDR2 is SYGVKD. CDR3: CAISPLQGVGRGNTGELFF. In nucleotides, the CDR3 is TGTGCCATCAGTCCCCTACAGGGGGTGGGGCGGGGCAACACCGGGGAGCTGTTTTTT.